This record covers a single T cell receptor beta chain. This record comes from a study of blood T cell repertoires in COVID-19. The overall study: In each case, the material was cDNA or gDNA derived from T cells, B-cell-depleted T cells, or PBMCs.

As handled by the study authors: Quantification of nucleated cells was approximated via reference gene primer amplification. Here immunoSEQ multiplex PCR was the method, and the copy in TCRdb shows in-frame clones only, minus some. V, J and clone size were drawn from that table, and D and trimming were deduced from the DNA. The sample includes around 100,000 clones, about nine tenths of them seen just once. Sequencing input: peripheral blood. The sequence derives from a man between 45 and 60 years old with acute or convalescent COVID-19.

CDR3 DNA: TGTGCCAGCAGCGTACATAAACTAGGCCCCTACGAGCAGTACTTC. As protein: CASSVHKLGPYEQYF. The chain recombines TRBV7-2 with TRBJ2-7, with a possible D match to TRBD2 (5 bases). Trimming took off 5 bases at V and 2 bases at J, with 16 bases between the two ends. The germline V gene has CDR1 SGHTA and CDR2 FQGNSA. This CDR3 contains 15 residues.